These 27 T cell receptor beta chains share one sample of origin, sequenced in a study of shared clonotypes between healthy human individuals (dated by TCRdb to the early 2020s). Receptor amplification or capture employed the immunoSEQ multiplex PCR assay. Sourced from immuneACCESS, this table was stored by TCRdb with only in-frame sequences that have V and J called. A share of the clones is absent; for the studies checked, an unresolved V gene accounts for under half, and the remainder has no known explanation. The sample has just over 2,000,000 clones on record, approximately 94% of them singletons. The top ten hold about 1.1% of the sample. CD8 naive samples were CD45RO-negative cells positively selected for CCR7, giving a CD45RA+CCR7+ population that excluded TemRA cells. Sequenced input: naive CD8+ T cells sorted from blood. The label giving this sample's cell subset or site can be read as: CD45RA+CCR7+. The source is a man aged 18 to 30 in good health.

V usage is TRBV4-1 and J usage is TRBJ2-7; no clear D gene. V lost 1 base to trimming and J lost 6 bases, with 13 bases between them. The CDR3 is made up of 14 amino acids. Per germline, CDR1 MGHRA and CDR2 YSYEKL. Written as DNA, the CDR3 is TGCGCCAGCAGCCAAGGATACCTCGGCGGCGAGCAGTACTTC. Translating gives CASSQGYLGGEQYF.

In the case of this clone: This CDR3 is also generated by other DNA sequences in the sample. The chain couples TRBV5-1 to TRBJ2-7; 7 positions match TRBD2. The CDR3 is 13 amino acids. CDR1 SGHRS and CDR2 YFSETQ come from the germline V gene. V was clipped by 4 bases and J by 0 bases; unmatched bases: 1. The CDR3 sequence is CASSRGSSYEQYF. The CDR3 nucleotides are TGCGCCAGCAGCCGCGGGAGCTCCTACGAGCAGTACTTC.

Comments on this clone: Additional DNA sequences in this sample encode the identical CDR3. The genes are TRBV19 and TRBJ2-7; no reliable D call. The CDR3 spans 14 residues. Trimming pared 5 bases from V and 0 bases from J, leaving 11 bases between. CDR1 is LNHDA and CDR2 is SQIVND in the germline V gene (reference sequence). The CDR3 loop is CASSPDSSSYEQYF. The CDR3 DNA follows: TGTGCCAGTAGTCCCGACTCAAGCTCCTACGAGCAGTACTTC.

The chain has TRBV25-1 and TRBJ2-2; the D gene could be TRBD1 or TRBD2 (5 bases each). The CDR3 consists of 15 residues. CDR1 MGHDK and CDR2 SYGVNS come from the germline V gene. V was shortened by 8 bases and J by 0 bases, with 13 bases between the two germline ends. In nucleotides, the CDR3 is TGTGCCAGCCGGCCGGGGCAGGCGAACACCGGGGAGCTGTTTTTT. Amino acids: CASRPGQANTGELFF.

The genes are TRBV7-8 and TRBJ1-1; no definite D call. Trimming took off 5 bases at V and 1 base at J, with 14 bases between the two ends. This CDR3 is built from 15 residues. CDR1 and CDR2 from the germline V gene are SGHVS and FQNEAQ. The CDR3 spells CASSPDSRSNTEAFF. The CDR3, as DNA: TGTGCCAGCAGCCCGGATTCAAGGTCGAACACTGAAGCTTTCTTT.

V gene TRBV15 combines with J gene TRBJ2-6; 7 nucleotides agree with TRBD1. This CDR3 has 17 residues. The V gene end was trimmed by 8 bases and the J gene end by 0 bases; junction bases not matched to a gene: 10. Germline V gene sequence: CDR1 LNHNV, CDR2 YYDKDF (reference sequence). The CDR3 sequence is CATGVETGNSGANVLTF. Written as DNA, the CDR3 is TGTGCCACCGGGGTTGAGACAGGGAACTCTGGGGCCAACGTCCTGACTTTC.

The genes are TRBV10-3 and TRBJ2-3; 7 positions match TRBD2. The CDR3 is 14 amino acids. Unmatched junction bases numbered 1, after V lost 3 bases and J lost 1 base. CDR1 is ENHRY, CDR2 SYGVKD, per germline. The CDR3: CAISDRGGTDTQYF. CDR3 nucleotide sequence: TGTGCCATCAGTGATCGGGGGGGCACAGATACGCAGTATTTT.

V usage is TRBV5-1 and J usage is TRBJ1-2; D gene uncertain. V was pared by 5 bases and J by 6 bases, with 20 bases between. Germline CDR1 SGHRS, CDR2 YFSETQ. The CDR3 totals 15 residues. The CDR3 DNA is TGCGCCAGCAGGGATGGTGAGTTTCAGTTCGATGGCTACACCTTC. Protein sequence: CASRDGEFQFDGYTF.

The chain links TRBV10-1 to TRBJ2-7; perhaps D is TRBD1 or TRBD2 (5 bases each). The germline V and J ends were trimmed by 1 base and 1 base, with 8 bases remaining between them. Germline V lookup: CDR1 WNHNN, CDR2 SYGVQD (reference sequence). CDR3 length: 14 amino acids. Here the CDR3 reads CASSEYEGSYEQYF. The CDR3 nucleotides are TGCGCCAGCAGTGAGTATGAGGGGTCCTACGAGCAGTACTTC.

V is TRBV13 and J is TRBJ1-2, with D tentatively TRBD1 (5 bases). Germline V gives CDR1 PRHDT, CDR2 FYEKMQ (reference sequence). CDR3 length: 15 residues. Trimming took off 0 bases at V and 7 bases at J, with 15 bases between the two ends. CDR3 sequence (DNA): TGTGCCAGCAGCTTAGGGGACTCTCAAAGGGGTGGCTACACCTTC. Translated, it gives CASSLGDSQRGGYTF.

With regard to this clone: The sample has other DNA sequences that encode this CDR3 too. The V gene is TRBV28, the J gene TRBJ1-1; no clear D. Between the trimmed V and J ends, which lost 3 bases and 0 bases, there was a span of 8 bases. There are 14 residues in the CDR3. Germline V CDR1 and CDR2: MDHEN, SYDVKM. CDR3 coding DNA: TGTGCCAGCAGTTTGCTACAGTTGAACACTGAAGCTTTCTTT. It yields the protein CASSLLQLNTEAFF.

This chain links TRBV4-3 with TRBJ1-1; 10 bases align to TRBD1. Per germline, CDR1 LGHNA and CDR2 YSLEER. CDR3 size: 12 residues. V shed 3 bases and J 12 bases; nucleotides not matched to a gene: 4. CDR3 coding DNA: TGCGCCAGCAGCCAGACAGGGGGCGAAACTTTCTTT. This sequence encodes CASSQTGGETFF.

This clone showed up just once. The rearrangement uses TRBV27 and TRBJ1-1; D may be TRBD1 (5 bases). The germline V gene encodes CDR1 MNHEY and CDR2 SMNVEV (reference sequence). This CDR3 is built from 14 residues. V shed 0 bases and J shed 5 bases, with 10 bases lying between them. CDR3 sequence (DNA): TGTGCCAGCAGTTTATCGGGGCCGCGGACTGAAGCTTTCTTT. Protein: CASSLSGPRTEAFF.

This sequence joins TRBV4-3 and TRBJ2-1; 7 bases line up with TRBD1. The V gene end was trimmed by 1 base and the J gene end by 4 bases; junction bases not matched to a gene: 10. Germline-derived CDR1 and CDR2 are LGHNA and YSLEER. This CDR3 has 17 residues. DNA of the CDR3: TGCGCCAGCAGCCAAGTGACAGGGATCCCCTTTTACAATGAGCAGTTCTTC. Its translation is CASSQVTGIPFYNEQFF.

This chain joins TRBV5-5 and TRBJ2-3; tentatively, D is TRBD1 (6 bases). This CDR3 comprises 13 residues. Germline CDR1 and CDR2: SGHKS and YYEKEE (reference sequence). V dropped 3 bases and J dropped 6 bases, with 11 bases sitting between them. CDR3 protein: CASSWWQGDTQYF. The CDR3 nucleotides are TGTGCCAGCAGCTGGTGGCAGGGGGATACGCAGTATTTT.

The V and J genes are TRBV7-9 and TRBJ2-7, with unresolved D. CDR1 is SEHNR, CDR2 FQNEAQ, per germline (reference sequence). Trimming shortened V by 5 bases and J by 2 bases, and 10 bases separated the two germline ends. The CDR3 is made up of 13 amino acids. The CDR3 nucleotides are TGTGCCAGCAGCGGGGTCGAGACCTACGAGCAGTACTTC. Translation gives CASSGVETYEQYF.

V and J are TRBV6-5 and TRBJ2-6; D gene ambiguous. Trimming took 0 bases from V and 2 from J, leaving 5 bases between them. The CDR3 spans 15 residues. Germline V lookup: CDR1 MNHEY, CDR2 SVGAGI. CDR3 DNA: TGTGCCAGCAGTTACTCAGGGCCTGGGGCCAACGTCCTGACTTTC. It yields the protein CASSYSGPGANVLTF.

CDR3 DNA sequence: TGTGCCAGTAGTACTCCCGGGACAGGGACCCACGAGCAGTACTTC. Protein sequence: CASSTPGTGTHEQYF. This rearrangement joins TRBV19 to TRBJ2-7, with 9 bases fitting TRBD1. V lost 4 bases and J lost 5; bases outside the gene matches: 9. This CDR3 region has 15 residues. The germline V gene has CDR1 LNHDA and CDR2 SQIVND (reference sequence).

The count of this clone is one. The J gene is TRBJ1-4, the V gene TRBV2; possibly TRBD1 for D (5 bases). V was clipped by 7 bases and J by 0 bases, with 12 bases between them. Germline V lookup: CDR1 SNHLY, CDR2 FYNNEI. The CDR3 totals 15 residues. The CDR3 reads CASTGGRATNEKLFF. The CDR3 coding sequence is TGTGCCAGCACCGGGGGACGGGCAACTAATGAAAAACTGTTTTTT.

Turning to this clone: This sample includes further DNA sequences coding for the same CDR3. This chain joins TRBV7-9 and TRBJ1-5, with 8 bases that match TRBD1. The CDR3 covers 15 residues. From germline, CDR1 is SEHNR and CDR2 FQNEAQ (reference sequence). V lost 1 base, J lost 3 bases, and 2 bases stayed unmatched. The CDR3 spells CASSLGTGSNQPQHF. For the CDR3, the DNA is TGTGCCAGCAGCTTAGGGACAGGGTCCAATCAGCCCCAGCATTTT.

This chain uses TRBV7-6 with TRBJ1-1, with TRBD1 as a possible D gene (5 bases). The V end lost 11 bases, the J end lost 5 bases, and 21 bases lay between the germline ends. The CDR3 spans 14 residues. Germline V gene data show CDR1 as SGHVS and CDR2 as FNYEAQ. This CDR3 is CAVRSGPVGTEAFF. The CDR3 DNA sequence: TGTGCCGTTCGATCAGGGCCTGTTGGGACTGAAGCTTTCTTT.

The rearrangement joins TRBV30 to TRBJ2-1; D is unclear. Trimming pared 4 bases from V and 1 base from J, leaving 11 bases between. Germline assignment: CDR1 GTSNPN and CDR2 SVGIG (reference sequence). The CDR3 is made up of 14 amino acids. The CDR3 nucleotides are TGTGCCTGGACCGTCGACCTATCCTACAATGAGCAGTTCTTC. It translates to CAWTVDLSYNEQFF.

With regard to this clone: The same CDR3 can be traced to other DNA sequences in this sample. V is TRBV7-6 and J is TRBJ2-3, with D perhaps TRBD1 (6 bases). The CDR3 sequence is 14 residues long. Germline V CDR1 and CDR2: SGHVS, FNYEAQ. Trimming removed 3 bases from V and 1 base from J, with 8 bases in between. In DNA form, the CDR3 reads TGTGCCAGCAGCTTTGCAGGGGGCACAGATACGCAGTATTTT. Translation gives CASSFAGGTDTQYF.

V usage is TRBV28 and J usage is TRBJ2-7; 11 nucleotides match TRBD2. The CDR3 is 15 residues long. J lost 3 bases, V lost 5 bases, and 6 bases had no gene match. The germline gives CDR1 MDHEN, CDR2 SYDVKM. In nucleotides, the CDR3 is TGTGCCAGCAGTCCACCTAGCGGGGGGCTCTACGAGCAGTACTTC. This encodes CASSPPSGGLYEQYF.

This chain links TRBV5-5 with TRBJ1-3, with D tentatively TRBD1 (5 bases). The CDR3 has 13 residues. The V gene's germline CDR1 is SGHKS and CDR2 YYEKEE (reference sequence). Trimming removed 6 bases from V and 7 bases from J, with 14 bases in between. The CDR3 region has the DNA TGTGCCAGCACCCTGGGGGTGGGGAACACCATATATTTT. This gives the protein CASTLGVGNTIYF.

The chain has TRBV6-5 and TRBJ1-1; perhaps TRBD1 as D (5 bases). The CDR3 has 13 residues. The V gene lost 5 bases and the J gene lost 11 bases, with 18 bases spanning the gap. Germline values: CDR1 MNHEY, CDR2 SVGAGI. The chain's CDR3 is CASSDSQGFTAFF. As DNA, the CDR3 is TGTGCCAGCAGTGACAGCCAGGGTTTTACTGCTTTCTTT.

The V and J genes are TRBV2 and TRBJ2-3; no clear D. Germline V gene lookup returns CDR1 SNHLY and CDR2 FYNNEI. The CDR3 is 14 residues long. With 9 bases removed from V and 6 bases from J, the gap between germline ends came to 19 bases. The CDR3 sequence is CARSNLSRWDTQYF. The CDR3 coding sequence is TGTGCCAGATCCAACCTCAGCCGGTGGGATACGCAGTATTTT.